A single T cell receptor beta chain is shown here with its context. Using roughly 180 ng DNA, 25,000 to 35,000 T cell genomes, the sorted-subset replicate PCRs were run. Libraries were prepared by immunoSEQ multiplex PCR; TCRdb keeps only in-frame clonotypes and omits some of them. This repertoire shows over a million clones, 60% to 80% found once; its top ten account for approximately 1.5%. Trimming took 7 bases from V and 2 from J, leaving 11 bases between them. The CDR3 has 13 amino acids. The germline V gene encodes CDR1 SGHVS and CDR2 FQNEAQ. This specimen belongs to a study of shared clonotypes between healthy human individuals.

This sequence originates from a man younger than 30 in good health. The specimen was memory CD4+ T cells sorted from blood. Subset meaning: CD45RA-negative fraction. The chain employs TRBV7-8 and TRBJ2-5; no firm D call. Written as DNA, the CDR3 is TGTGCCAGCACCAAACACCAACAAGAGACCCAGTACTTC. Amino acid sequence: CASTKHQQETQYF.